Each of the 27 T cell receptor beta chains below was sequenced from the same sample in a study of CD8+CD57+ T cells in acquired aplastic anemia. Previously, flow cytometry had revealed CD8+CD57+ cell expansion in the patients chosen for sequencing. Genomic DNA provided the template from which TCR beta VDJ and CDR3 profiles were obtained. MiXCR was run by TCRdb on the reads, yielding one entry per CDR3 protein. This sample has some 180,000 distinct CDR3 sequences, with less than 65% found just once. What was sequenced was sorted CD4+, CD8+, or CD8+CD57+ T cells (not recorded which) from PBMCs. The receptors were sampled from a human donor with aplastic anemia.

To note about this clonotype: Its ends do not fully match the called genes, so a read error is possible. The chain combines TRBV5-1 with TRBJ1-5, with D hard to call. This CDR3 is 11 amino acids long. Germline V gene sequence: CDR1 SGHRS, CDR2 YFSETQ. CDR3 DNA: TGTGCCAGCAGCGAGCACGGGGCCCAGCATTTT. Residues: CASSEHGAQHF. The whole variable domain, filled in from reference TRBV5-1 and TRBJ1-5, reads KAGVTQTPRYLIKTRGQQVTLSCSPISGHRSVSWYQQTPGQGLQFLFEYFSETQRNKGNFPGRFSGRQFSNSRSEMNVSTLELGDSALYLCASSEHGAQHFGDGTRLSIL.

This clonotype was observed once. The chain combines TRBV15 with TRBJ2-1; the D is unclear. Germline V lookup: CDR1 LNHNV, CDR2 YYDKDF (reference sequence). The CDR3 runs 13 residues. The V end lost 0 bases, the J end lost 7 bases, and 7 bases lay between the germline ends. CDR3 amino acids: CATSRDLENEQFF. The CDR3, as DNA: TGTGCCACCAGCAGAGATTTAGAAAATGAGCAGTTCTTC. The whole variable domain, filled in from reference TRBV15 and TRBJ2-1, reads DAMVIQNPRYQVTQFGKPVTLSCSQTLNHNVMYWYQQKSSQAPKLLFHYYDKDFNNEADTPDNFQSRRPNTSFCFLDIRSPGLGDTAMYLCATSRDLENEQFFGPGTRLTVL.

The chain employs TRBV11-3 and TRBJ2-2; D uncertain. The germline CDR1 and CDR2 sequences are SGHNT and YENEEA. The CDR3 extends over 13 amino acids. Trimming shortened V by 5 bases and J by 6 bases, and 10 bases separated the two germline ends. CDR3 nucleotides: TGTGCCAGCAGCCAAGCGATTTCCGGGGAGCTGTTTTTT. This encodes CASSQAISGELFF.

This chain joins TRBV20-1 and TRBJ2-3; D ambiguous. The CDR3 runs 12 residues. V dropped 2 bases and J dropped 4 bases, with 7 bases sitting between them. CDR1 and CDR2 from the germline V gene are DFQATT and SNEGSKA (reference sequence). DNA for the CDR3: TGCAGTGCTAGAAGTAGCTCAGATACGCAGTATTTT. Its protein is CSARSSSDTQYF.

A single count supports this clonotype. The genes are TRBV19 and TRBJ2-7; 9 bases are shared with TRBD1. This CDR3 has 15 amino acids. CDR1 is LNHDA, CDR2 SQIVND, per germline (reference sequence). With 3 bases clipped from V and 2 bases from J, the junction kept 5 bases outside the gene matches. The CDR3 sequence is CASSISRQGAYEQYF. Here the CDR3 DNA reads TGTGCCAGTAGTATTTCGAGACAGGGGGCCTACGAGCAGTACTTC. Variable domain in full (rest from reference TRBV19 and TRBJ2-7): DGGITQSPKYLFRKEGQNVTLSCEQNLNHDAMYWYRQDPGQGLRLIYYSQIVNDFQKGDIAEGYSVSREKKESFPLTVTSAQKNPTAFYLCASSISRQGAYEQYFGPGTRLTVT.

The chain links TRBV2 to TRBJ2-7, with 8 bases aligning to TRBD2. CDR1 and CDR2 (germline): SNHLY, FYNNEI. The CDR3 runs to 12 residues. The CDR3 spells CARRRGAGEQYF. CDR3 nucleotides: TGTGCTAGGCGGCGGGGGGCTGGCGAGCAGTACTTC.

The J gene is TRBJ1-2, the V gene TRBV4-2; D is uncertain. V lost 6 bases to trimming and J lost 2 bases, with 16 bases between them. Germline CDR1 and CDR2: LGHNA and YNFKEQ. The CDR3 is 15 residues long. CDR3 protein: CASRIRIMGNYGYTF. CDR3 DNA sequence: TGTGCCAGCAGAATTAGGATTATGGGGAACTATGGCTACACCTTC.

This clonotype has a handful of counts. This chain uses TRBV10-3 with TRBJ1-2; TRBD1 aligns across 9 bases. The ends lost 4 bases at V and 4 bases at J; junction bases unmatched: 4. Germline CDR1 and CDR2: ENHRY and SYGVKD. This CDR3 region has 14 residues. CDR3 region: CAISGTGATYGYTF. In DNA, the CDR3 is TGTGCCATCAGTGGGACAGGGGCCACCTATGGCTACACCTTC.

The chain recombines TRBV6-5 with TRBJ1-3; D is unresolved. This CDR3 contains 11 residues. Germline lookup yields CDR1 MNHEY and CDR2 SVGAGI. Between the trimmed V and J ends, which lost 0 bases and 10 bases, there was a span of 4 bases. The CDR3 coding sequence is TGTGCCAGCAGTTACTCAAGTACCATATATTTT. Translation gives CASSYSSTIYF.

This clonotype has just a few counts. The gene calls are TRBV24-1 and TRBJ2-7; maybe TRBD1 (6 bases). Per the germline V gene, CDR1 is KGHDR and CDR2 is SFDVKD. V lost 2 bases and J 2 bases, leaving 9 bases between the germline ends. This CDR3 has 14 residues. CDR3 nucleotides: TGTGCCACCAGTGATTGGGGGCACCCCTACGAGCAGTACTTC. Translated: CATSDWGHPYEQYF.

Of note for this clonotype: A read error may be the cause here, since a much bigger clone is one base away. V and J are TRBV6-5 and TRBJ1-1, with D possibly being TRBD1 (6 bases). The germline V gene has CDR1 MNHEY and CDR2 SVGAGI. With 4 bases removed from V and 7 bases from J, the gap between germline ends came to 25 bases. The CDR3 is made up of 17 amino acids. The CDR3 DNA reads as TGTGCCAGCAGTTTTATTCACCTTGTGTACAGGGTTGGTGAAGCTTTCTTT. This encodes CASSFIHLVYRVGEAFF.

This chain connects TRBV9 to TRBJ2-3; TRBD1 is a possible D gene (6 bases). The CDR3 totals 16 residues. Trimming shortened V by 4 bases and J by 6 bases, and 21 bases separated the two germline ends. Germline V gene data show CDR1 as SGDLS and CDR2 as YYNGEE. The CDR3 region has the DNA TGTGCCAGCAGCTTCAGTCGAGGCAGGGGCAAGGATACGCAGTATTTT. It specifies CASSFSRGRGKDTQYF. The full variable domain, completed using reference TRBV9 and TRBJ2-3, is DSGVTQTPKHLITATGQRVTLRCSPRSGDLSVYWYQQSLDQGLQFLIQYYNGEERAKGNILERFSAQQFPDLHSELNLSSLELGDSALYFCASSFSRGRGKDTQYFGPGTRLTVL.

This clonotype was seen a single time. This chain joins TRBV14 and TRBJ2-7; D gene uncertain. Trimming cost V 2 bases and J 5 bases, with 10 bases left between them. The germline gives CDR1 SGHDN, CDR2 FVKESK. The CDR3 spans 13 residues. The CDR3 bases are TGTGCCAGCAGCCAACCGGGTTCACACGAGCAGTACTTC. This codes for CASSQPGSHEQYF.

This clonotype was detected many times. This chain connects TRBV6-4 to TRBJ1-5, with unresolved D. Germline-derived CDR1 and CDR2 are MRHNA and SNTAGT. This CDR3 is 15 amino acids long. Trimming took off 6 bases at V and 0 bases at J, with 12 bases between the two ends. The DNA for the CDR3 is TGTGCCAGCAGGGCGTCCGTCGATAGCAATCAGCCCCAGCATTTT. This translates into CASRASVDSNQPQHF.

The sample holds a few counts of this clonotype. V usage is TRBV7-2 and J usage is TRBJ1-5; 11 nucleotides match TRBD1. Per the germline V gene, CDR1 is SGHTA and CDR2 is FQGNSA. This CDR3 is 16 amino acids long. The V and J ends lost 1 base and 1 base, in that order; junction bases with no gene match: 0. DNA of the CDR3: TGTGCCAGCAGCTTAGGGACAGGGGGCAGCAATCAGCCCCAGCATTTT. As protein: CASSLGTGGSNQPQHF.

The gene calls are TRBV7-9 and TRBJ2-7, with 9 bases that match TRBD1. The germline V gene has CDR1 SEHNR and CDR2 FQNEAQ (reference sequence). V lost 5 bases and J lost 3; bases outside the gene matches: 11. The CDR3 totals 16 residues. The CDR3 loop reads CASSPKTGTGSYEQYF. DNA of the CDR3: TGTGCCAGCAGCCCAAAGACAGGGACAGGGAGCTACGAGCAGTACTTC.

A word on this clonotype: A read error may produce the germline difference seen at one junction end. The chain uses TRBV5-1 and TRBJ2-3, with 9 bases lining up with TRBD2. Germline CDR1 and CDR2: SGHRS and YFSETQ. This CDR3 region has 15 residues. Written as DNA, the CDR3 is TGTGCCAGCACCCCGGGGGGACTAGCATCAGATACGCAGTATTTT. As protein: CASTPGGLASDTQYF.

This clonotype was picked up one time. The rearrangement links TRBV5-1 to TRBJ1-2; D gene unclear. This CDR3 spans 19 amino acids. Trimming shortened V by 5 bases and J by 3 bases, and 29 bases separated the two germline ends. Germline V gene sequence: CDR1 SGHRS, CDR2 YFSETQ. Written as DNA, the CDR3 is TGCGCCAGCAGTTACACCGGGATCAACTTTGGGGAGCAGTACTATGGCTACACCTTC. Translated: CASSYTGINFGEQYYGYTF. The variable domain in full, completed from reference TRBV5-1 and TRBJ1-2, reads KAGVTQTPRYLIKTRGQQVTLSCSPISGHRSVSWYQQTPGQGLQFLFEYFSETQRNKGNFPGRFSGRQFSNSRSEMNVSTLELGDSALYLCASSYTGINFGEQYYGYTFGSGTRLTVV.

The chain carries TRBV24-1 and TRBJ2-7; 8 nucleotides match TRBD1. Germline CDR1 reads KGHDR; CDR2 reads SFDVKD. The V segment lost 5 bases and the J segment 2 bases; nucleotides outside the gene matches: 28. The CDR3 extends over 22 amino acids. CDR3 sequence: CATSVLQGQVCSYSGTAYEQYF. In DNA, the CDR3 is TGTGCCACCAGTGTCCTACAGGGACAGGTCTGCAGTTACTCGGGGACAGCCTACGAGCAGTACTTC.

This clonotype was counted ten times or more. The V gene is TRBV5-1, the J gene TRBJ2-7; 8 bases match TRBD1. The CDR3 covers 16 residues. The junction had 12 bases not matched to a gene; V was cut back by 4 bases and J by 3 bases. CDR1 SGHRS and CDR2 YFSETQ come from the germline V gene. CDR3: CASSLGQGELVYEQYF. The CDR3, as DNA: TGCGCCAGCAGCCTAGGACAGGGAGAACTCGTCTACGAGCAGTACTTC.

About this clonotype itself: A junction boundary mismatches the germline segment, possibly from a read error. The chain links TRBV5-5 to TRBJ2-4; the match to TRBD2 covers 10 bases. The CDR3 covers 15 residues. Germline V gene data show CDR1 as SGHKS and CDR2 as YYEKEE (reference sequence). CDR3 amino acids: CASSLLAGAKNIQYF. The CDR3 DNA reads TGCGCCAGCAGCTTACTAGCGGGGGCCAAAAACATTCAGTACTTC.

This clonotype was counted ten times or more. The rearrangement links TRBV11-2 to TRBJ1-6; D unresolved. V was pared by 4 bases and J by 0 bases, with 16 bases between. The V gene's germline CDR1 is SGHAT and CDR2 FQNNGV. This CDR3 comprises 18 residues. CDR3: CASSSIPGHSSYNSPLHF. In DNA form, the CDR3 reads TGTGCCAGCAGCTCAATACCGGGCCATAGCTCCTATAATTCACCCCTCCACTTT.

The rearrangement links TRBV7-7 to TRBJ2-1; TRBD1 agrees at 10 bases. CDR1 is SSHAT, CDR2 FNYEAQ, per germline (reference sequence). The length of the CDR3 is 15 residues. V was pared by 5 bases and J by 7 bases, with 8 bases of the junction left unmatched. The CDR3 is CASSTRQGAWNEQFF. CDR3 nucleotide sequence: TGTGCCAGCAGCACCCGACAGGGGGCATGGAATGAGCAGTTCTTC.

CDR3 amino acids: CSVMPSGPASSQYF. The CDR3 DNA is TGCAGCGTTATGCCTAGCGGGCCTGCCTCCTCCCAGTACTTC. The J gene is TRBJ2-5, the V gene TRBV29-1; 8 bases are shared with TRBD2. This CDR3 has 14 amino acids. After removal of 5 bases from V and 9 bases from J, the junction contained 14 bases not matched to a gene. Germline CDR1 is SQVTM and CDR2 is ANQGSEA.

The V and J genes are TRBV15 and TRBJ2-7; TRBD1 matches at 7 bases. J lost 2 bases, V lost 6 bases, and 10 bases had no gene match. Germline CDR1 LNHNV, CDR2 YYDKDF (reference sequence). The CDR3 is 15 amino acids. The CDR3 is CATRETGARPYEQYF. The DNA of the CDR3 is TGTGCCACCAGAGAAACAGGGGCGCGCCCCTACGAGCAGTACTTC.

The rearrangement uses TRBV5-1 and TRBJ1-2; D may be TRBD1 (5 bases). The germline V gene has CDR1 SGHRS and CDR2 YFSETQ. This CDR3 has 13 residues. V was pared by 6 bases and J by 7 bases, with 16 bases between. The CDR3, as DNA: TGCGCCAGCACCCGCGGAGGGGAGTTTGGCTACACCTTC. This codes for CASTRGGEFGYTF.

The J gene is TRBJ2-1, the V gene TRBV19, with D tentatively TRBD2 (5 bases). Germline V gene sequence: CDR1 LNHDA, CDR2 SQIVND (reference sequence). Trimming pared 10 bases from V and 8 bases from J, leaving 15 bases between. This CDR3 has 12 amino acids. The CDR3 here is CATGSVWDEQFF. The CDR3 DNA follows: TGTGCCACGGGGAGCGTCTGGGATGAGCAGTTCTTC. Filled out from reference TRBV19 and TRBJ2-1, the complete variable domain reads DGGITQSPKYLFRKEGQNVTLSCEQNLNHDAMYWYRQDPGQGLRLIYYSQIVNDFQKGDIAEGYSVSREKKESFPLTVTSAQKNPTAFYLCATGSVWDEQFFGPGTRLTVL.